One and the same sample provided the 25 T cell receptor beta chains below, sequenced in a study of read filtering for tumor transcriptome and immune sequencing. From 400 to 450 ng of RNA, a library with molecular barcoded alpha/delta and beta/gamma adaptors was made. TCRdb processed the reads anew with MiXCR; each CDR3 protein has one entry. The profile shows about 62,000 distinct CDR3 sequences, 15% to 20% of them singletons. Sequenced sample: a population of CD138-negative cells sorted from bone marrow. These receptors all stem from a donor at least 40 years old with multiple myeloma.

This clonotype was observed many times. This sequence may be a read error, since a much larger clone differs from it by one base. V is TRBV9 and J is TRBJ2-1; D uncertain. Germline V CDR1 and CDR2: SGDLS, YYNGEE. This CDR3 has 15 amino acids. The CDR3 coding sequence is TGTGCCAGCAGCGCTACCTCCAGCTCCTACAATGAGCAGTCCTTC. Translation: CASSATSSSYNEQSF.

This clonotype was seen ten or more times. It may be a read error: a sequence one base away is much more abundant. The chain links TRBV30 to TRBJ1-5; a weak D match, TRBD1 (5 bases). V dropped 5 bases and J dropped 4 bases, with 18 bases sitting between them. The CDR3 is 15 amino acids. Germline V gene data show CDR1 as GTSNPN and CDR2 as SVGIG (reference sequence). The CDR3 DNA follows: TGTGCCTGGGCCCCCCCGGGGACCCCTAATCAGCCCCAGCATTTT. Translating it yields CAWAPPGTPNQPQHF.

This clonotype was observed a handful of times. This chain connects TRBV5-6 to TRBJ1-5; 11 bases are a match to TRBD1. In germline, CDR1 is SGHDT, CDR2 YYEEEE. There are 16 residues in the CDR3. V gave up 3 bases and J gave up 6 bases; unmatched junction bases: 8. CDR3 residues: CASSSGTGGKGQPQHF. CDR3 bases: TGTGCCAGCAGCTCTGGGACAGGGGGAAAGGGTCAGCCCCAGCATTTT.

Turning to this clonotype: Mismatch with germline at one junction end may stem from a read error. The rearrangement links TRBV5-5 to TRBJ1-1; 7 bases match TRBD1. The CDR3 covers 14 residues. CDR1 is SGHKS and CDR2 is YYEKEE in the germline V gene (reference sequence). The CDR3 protein is CASSRTGTVTEAFF. The CDR3 nucleotides read TGTGCTAGCAGCCGGACAGGAACGGTCACTGAAGCTTTCTTT.

This clonotype was detected many times. V usage is TRBV29-1 and J usage is TRBJ1-1, with D maybe TRBD1 (6 bases). Germline V gene sequence: CDR1 SQVTM, CDR2 ANQGSEA. The CDR3 length is 14 residues. V was pared by 6 bases and J by 1 base, with 15 bases between. CDR3 protein: CSVRTGSRNTEAFF. The CDR3, as DNA: TGCAGCGTAAGAACAGGGAGCAGGAACACTGAAGCTTTCTTT.

Many counts were recorded for this clonotype. The chain combines TRBV7-9 with TRBJ2-1; possibly TRBD2 for D (6 bases). This CDR3 is 13 amino acids long. The V end lost 5 bases, the J end lost 6 bases, and 11 bases lay between the germline ends. Germline V gives CDR1 SEHNR, CDR2 FQNEAQ (reference sequence). CDR3 coding DNA: TGTGCCAGCAGCCGGGGACTCTCCAATGAGCAGTTCTTC. It encodes CASSRGLSNEQFF.

This clonotype appeared many times. The chain has TRBV7-3 and TRBJ2-3; D is ambiguous. CDR1 is SGHTA, CDR2 FQGTGA, per germline. Trimming took 1 base from V and 6 from J, leaving 8 bases between them. The CDR3 sequence is 13 residues long. CDR3 coding DNA: TGTGCCAGCAGCTTAAACTTCGGCGATACGCAGTATTTT. Translated, it gives CASSLNFGDTQYF.

Note on this clonotype: At one boundary the junction diverges from the germline segment, which might be a read error. V and J are TRBV12-3 or TRBV12-4 and TRBJ2-1; D remains ambiguous. CDR3 length: 13 amino acids. CDR3 region: CSSRSDGDNEQFF. For the CDR3, the DNA is TGCTCCAGCAGATCCGACGGAGACAATGAGCAGTTCTTC.

Ten or more counts support this clonotype. The V call is TRBV5-1, the J call TRBJ1-2; D gene ambiguous. V was shortened by 4 bases and J by 9 bases, with 19 bases between the two germline ends. The CDR3 covers 14 residues. Germline-derived CDR1 and CDR2 are SGHRS and YFSETQ. The CDR3 reads CASSPGLHDSSYTF. In nucleotides, the CDR3 is TGCGCCAGCAGCCCCGGGCTCCACGATAGTAGCTACACCTTC.

This clonotype occurred many times. At one end the junction does not follow the germline gene, possibly because of a read error. The V and J genes are TRBV5-1 and TRBJ2-1; TRBD2 aligns across 11 bases. Germline V gene data show CDR1 as SGHRS and CDR2 as YFSETQ. This CDR3 is built from 15 residues. CDR3 nucleotides: TGCGCCAGCAGCTTCGGACTAGCGGGTCTTAATGAGCAGTTCTTT. Translation: CASSFGLAGLNEQFF.

As concerns this clonotype: The junction shows a germline mismatch at one end, possibly a read error. The chain carries TRBV4-1 and TRBJ2-1; TRBD1 matches at 11 bases. This CDR3 is 15 amino acids long. Looked up from germline, CDR1 is MGHRA and CDR2 is YSYEKL. CDR3 nucleotides: TGCGTCAGCAGCAAGGGACAGGGGGCCTACAATGAGCAGTTCTTC. Translated, it gives CVSSKGQGAYNEQFF.

On this clonotype itself: A read error may explain this, as a much larger clone is one base away. The CDR3, as DNA: TGTGCCAGCAGCCGCGACGGAAGCAGGGGAGATACGCAGTATTTT. Encoded protein: CASSRDGSRGDTQYF. The chain recombines TRBV6-2 or TRBV6-3 with TRBJ2-3; D might be TRBD1 (6 bases). The germline CDR1 and CDR2 sequences are MNHEY and SVGEGT. V was trimmed by 6 bases and J by 5 bases, leaving 18 bases between them. This CDR3 contains 15 residues.

There are many counts of this clonotype. The V gene is TRBV7-8, the J gene TRBJ2-1, with TRBD2 matching 12 bases. Per germline, CDR1 SGHVS and CDR2 FQNEAQ. The J segment lost 5 bases and the V segment lost 0 bases, leaving 2 bases of the junction unmatched. The CDR3 runs 16 residues. Written as DNA, the CDR3 is TGTGCCAGCAGCTTAGCCCTAGCGGGGGGGAACAATGAGCAGTTCTTC. Translating it yields CASSLALAGGNNEQFF.

The table lists this clonotype with many counts. The gene calls are TRBV3-1 and TRBJ1-4; TRBD1 agrees at 10 bases. Germline V gene sequence: CDR1 LGHDT, CDR2 YNNKEL (reference sequence). V shed 3 bases and J 5 bases; nucleotides not matched to a gene: 3. The CDR3 length is 15 residues. The CDR3 loop is CASSHAGQGNEKLFF. As DNA, the CDR3 is TGTGCCAGCAGCCATGCGGGACAGGGGAATGAAAAACTGTTTTTT.

This clonotype was seen many times. This chain connects TRBV23-1 to TRBJ1-1; D gene unclear. TRBV23-1 is labeled an ORF, and its function is uncertain. V was cut by 4 bases and J by 6 bases, with 21 bases left in between. The length of the CDR3 is 16 residues. In nucleotides, the CDR3 is TGCGCCAGCAGTCGAAATTCGGGGATTTTTGCGTCTGAAGCTTTCTTT. Protein product: CASSRNSGIFASEAFF.

This clonotype was counted at least ten times. Its ends do not fully match the called genes, so a read error is possible. V usage is TRBV5-1 and J usage is TRBJ2-1, with TRBD2 identical over 14 bases. The CDR3 is 17 residues long. Germline loops: CDR1 SGHRS, CDR2 YFSETQ. CDR3 DNA sequence: TGTGCCAGCAGCTTGACTAGCGGGAGGGCAAGGGGTAATGAGCAGTTCTTC. Protein product: CASSLTSGRARGNEQFF.

In its sample, this clonotype was seen many times. This chain uses TRBV12-3 or TRBV12-4 with TRBJ1-2; 7 positions agree with TRBD1. The CDR3 extends over 15 amino acids. J lost 0 bases, V lost 1 base, and 2 bases had no gene match. CDR3 nucleotide sequence: TGTGCCAGCAGTTTAGGACAGGGAGCTAACTATGGCTACACCTTC. Translating it yields CASSLGQGANYGYTF.

Many counts were recorded for this clonotype. This sequence joins TRBV4-1 and TRBJ2-7; 13 bases fit TRBD2. The CDR3 covers 17 residues. Germline trimming cut 1 base from V and 0 bases from J; bases unmatched to any gene: 3. From germline, CDR1 is MGHRA and CDR2 YSYEKL. The CDR3 here is CASSQGLAGGPSYEQYF. CDR3 nucleotides: TGCGCCAGCAGCCAAGGACTAGCGGGGGGCCCCTCCTACGAGCAGTACTTC.

With regard to this clonotype: A clone one base away is much larger, so this may be a read error. Because the CDR3 is missing its conserved closing phenylalanine or tryptophan, this is likely a read error. This sequence joins TRBV7-6 and TRBJ2-7; perhaps D is TRBD1 or TRBD2 (6 bases each). CDR3 length: 15 residues. V shed 5 bases and J shed 4 bases, with 18 bases lying between them. CDR1 SGHVS and CDR2 FNYEAQ come from the germline V gene. CDR3 in amino acids: CASSPLGGGIYEQYS. The CDR3 DNA follows: TGTGCCAGCAGCCCCCTAGGGGGAGGAATTTACGAGCAGTACTCC.

This clonotype has at least ten counts. The rearrangement links TRBV19 to TRBJ2-1, with a tentative D call TRBD2 (6 bases). V lost 11 bases and J lost 0, with 11 bases in between. This CDR3 is 13 amino acids long. The germline V gene encodes CDR1 LNHDA and CDR2 SQIVND (reference sequence). CDR3 in amino acids: CASGGSSYNEQFF. As DNA, the CDR3 is TGTGCCTCCGGGGGTAGCTCCTACAATGAGCAGTTCTTC. The entire variable domain, with the rest obtained from reference TRBV19 and TRBJ2-1, is as follows: DGGITQSPKYLFRKEGQNVTLSCEQNLNHDAMYWYRQDPGQGLRLIYYSQIVNDFQKGDIAEGYSVSREKKESFPLTVTSAQKNPTAFYLCASGGSSYNEQFFGPGTRLTVL.

This clonotype was counted ten times or more. CDR3 protein: CSVPRLAGGLSSYNEQFF. The CDR3 DNA reads TGCAGCGTGCCGAGACTAGCGGGGGGACTTAGCTCCTACAATGAGCAGTTCTTC. The chain links TRBV29-1 to TRBJ2-1, with 13 bases fitting TRBD2. The length of the CDR3 is 18 residues. The V gene's germline CDR1 is SQVTM and CDR2 ANQGSEA. V lost 6 bases and J lost 0; bases outside the gene matches: 11.

Turning to this clonotype: The conserved closing phenylalanine or tryptophan is absent in this CDR3, likely reflecting a read error. The rearrangement uses TRBV5-5 and TRBJ1-1, with no clear D. The CDR3 covers 14 residues. In germline, CDR1 is SGHKS, CDR2 YYEKEE (reference sequence). V gave up 4 bases and J gave up 2 bases, with 12 bases separating them. CDR3 sequence: CASSLQRFNTEAFL. In DNA, the CDR3 is TGTGCCAGCAGCCTGCAACGTTTTAACACTGAAGCTTTCTTA.

The CDR3 sequence is CASRSTGPAEVLYGYTF. CDR3 bases: TGTGCCAGCAGAAGTACGGGTCCGGCCGAAGTACTGTATGGCTACACCTTC. The chain couples TRBV6-5 to TRBJ1-2; unclear D gene. The CDR3 contains 17 residues. V was clipped by 6 bases and J by 5 bases, with 25 bases between them. Looked up from germline, CDR1 is MNHEY and CDR2 is SVGAGI.

This clonotype was counted at least ten times. The rearrangement joins TRBV19 to TRBJ2-7; unclear D gene. V gave up 0 bases and J gave up 4 bases, with 7 bases separating them. The length of the CDR3 is 13 residues. The germline CDR1 and CDR2 sequences are LNHDA and SQIVND (reference sequence). In DNA, the CDR3 is TGTGCCAGTAGTATAGAACCGGGTTACGAGCAGTACTTC. As protein: CASSIEPGYEQYF.

This chain uses TRBV12-3 or TRBV12-4 with TRBJ1-1; unclear D gene. This CDR3 region has 13 residues. With 4 bases removed from V and 5 bases from J, the gap between germline ends came to 11 bases. The CDR3 spells CASSYGMDTEAFF. As DNA, the CDR3 is TGTGCCAGCAGTTACGGAATGGATACTGAAGCTTTCTTT.